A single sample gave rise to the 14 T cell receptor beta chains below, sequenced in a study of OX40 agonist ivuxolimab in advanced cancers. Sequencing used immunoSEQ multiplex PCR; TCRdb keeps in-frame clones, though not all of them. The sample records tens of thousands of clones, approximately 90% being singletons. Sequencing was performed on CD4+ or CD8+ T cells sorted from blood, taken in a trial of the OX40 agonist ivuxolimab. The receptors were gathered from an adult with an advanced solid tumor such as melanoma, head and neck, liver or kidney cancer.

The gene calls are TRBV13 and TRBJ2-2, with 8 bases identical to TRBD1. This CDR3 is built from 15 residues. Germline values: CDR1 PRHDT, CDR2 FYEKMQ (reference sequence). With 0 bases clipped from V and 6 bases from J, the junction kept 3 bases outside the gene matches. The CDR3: CASSLGRGRPGELFF. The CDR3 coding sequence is TGTGCCAGCAGCTTAGGCAGGGGGCGCCCCGGGGAGCTGTTTTTT.

CDR3 loop: CASSLAGSNYEQYF. The CDR3 DNA follows: TGTGCCAGCAGTTTAGCGGGCTCAAACTACGAGCAGTACTTC. This chain joins TRBV28 and TRBJ2-7; a possible D gene is TRBD2 (5 bases). The CDR3 is 14 amino acids. V was cut by 2 bases and J by 3 bases, with 11 bases left in between. Germline V gene lookup returns CDR1 MDHEN and CDR2 SYDVKM.

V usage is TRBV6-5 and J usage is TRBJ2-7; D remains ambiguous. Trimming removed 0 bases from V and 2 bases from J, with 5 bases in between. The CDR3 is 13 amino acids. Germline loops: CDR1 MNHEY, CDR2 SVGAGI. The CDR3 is CASSYSPAYEQYF. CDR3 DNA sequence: TGTGCCAGCAGTTACTCCCCGGCCTACGAGCAGTACTTC.

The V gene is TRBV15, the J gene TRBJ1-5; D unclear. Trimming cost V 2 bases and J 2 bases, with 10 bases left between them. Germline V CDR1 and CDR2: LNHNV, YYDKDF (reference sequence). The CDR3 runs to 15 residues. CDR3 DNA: TGTGCCACCAGCAGACCTTCGGAGGGCAATCAGCCCCAGCATTTT. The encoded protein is CATSRPSEGNQPQHF. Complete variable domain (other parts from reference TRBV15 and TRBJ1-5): DAMVIQNPRYQVTQFGKPVTLSCSQTLNHNVMYWYQQKSSQAPKLLFHYYDKDFNNEADTPDNFQSRRPNTSFCFLDIRSPGLGDTAMYLCATSRPSEGNQPQHFGDGTRLSIL.

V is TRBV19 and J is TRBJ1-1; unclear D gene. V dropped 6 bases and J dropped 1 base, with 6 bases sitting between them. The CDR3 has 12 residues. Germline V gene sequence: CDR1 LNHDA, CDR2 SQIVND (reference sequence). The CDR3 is CASRAGNTEAFF. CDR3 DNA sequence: TGTGCCAGTAGGGCAGGGAACACTGAAGCTTTCTTT.

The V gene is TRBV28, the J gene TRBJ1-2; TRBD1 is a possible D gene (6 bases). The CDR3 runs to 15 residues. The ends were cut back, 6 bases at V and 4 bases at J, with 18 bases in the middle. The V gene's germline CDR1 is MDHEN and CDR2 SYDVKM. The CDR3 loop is CASSPQRGHTYGYTF. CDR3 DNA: TGTGCCAGCAGCCCCCAACGGGGACACACCTATGGCTACACCTTC.

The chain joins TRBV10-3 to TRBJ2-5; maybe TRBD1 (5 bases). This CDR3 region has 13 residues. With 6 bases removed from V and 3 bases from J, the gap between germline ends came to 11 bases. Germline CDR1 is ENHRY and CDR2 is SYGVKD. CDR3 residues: CAIRNVGEETQYF. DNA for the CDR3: TGTGCCATCAGAAATGTAGGGGAAGAGACCCAGTACTTC.

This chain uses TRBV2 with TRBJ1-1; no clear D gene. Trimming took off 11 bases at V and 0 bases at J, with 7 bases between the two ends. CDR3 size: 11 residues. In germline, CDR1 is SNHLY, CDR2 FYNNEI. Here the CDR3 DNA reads TGTGCCCGGAAGATGAACACTGAAGCTTTCTTT. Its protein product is CARKMNTEAFF.

The CDR3 nucleotides read TGTGCCAGCAGTTTAGGGCAGAACAATGAGCAGTTCTTC. This translates into CASSLGQNNEQFF. This sequence joins TRBV27 and TRBJ2-1; unclear D gene. V lost 2 bases, J lost 5 bases, and 7 bases lay in between. The germline CDR1 and CDR2 sequences are MNHEY and SMNVEV (reference sequence). The CDR3 consists of 13 residues.

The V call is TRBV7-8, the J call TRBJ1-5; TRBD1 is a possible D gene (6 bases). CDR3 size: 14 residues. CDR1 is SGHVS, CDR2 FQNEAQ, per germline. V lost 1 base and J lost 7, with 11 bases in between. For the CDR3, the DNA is TGTGCCAGCAGCTTAGGCCAGGGGTGGCAGCCCCAGCATTTT. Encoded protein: CASSLGQGWQPQHF.

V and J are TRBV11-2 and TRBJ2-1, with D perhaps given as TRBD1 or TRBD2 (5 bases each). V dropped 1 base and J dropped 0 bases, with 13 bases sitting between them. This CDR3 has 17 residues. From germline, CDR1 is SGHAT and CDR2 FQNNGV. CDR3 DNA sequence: TGTGCCAGCAGCTTAGCTGGGACCACATACTCCTACAATGAGCAGTTCTTC. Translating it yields CASSLAGTTYSYNEQFF.

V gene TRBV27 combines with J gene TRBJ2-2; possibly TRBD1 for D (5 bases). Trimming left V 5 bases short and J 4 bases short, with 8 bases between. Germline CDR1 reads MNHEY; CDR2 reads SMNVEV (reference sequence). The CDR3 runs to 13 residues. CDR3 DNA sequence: TGTGCCAGCAGTATAGGGGCCACCGGGGAGCTGTTTTTT. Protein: CASSIGATGELFF.

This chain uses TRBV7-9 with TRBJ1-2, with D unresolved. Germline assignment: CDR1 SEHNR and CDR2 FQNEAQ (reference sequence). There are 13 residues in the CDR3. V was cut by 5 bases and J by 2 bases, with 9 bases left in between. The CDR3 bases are TGTGCCAGCAGCCCCGGACCAAACTATGGCTACACCTTC. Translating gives CASSPGPNYGYTF.

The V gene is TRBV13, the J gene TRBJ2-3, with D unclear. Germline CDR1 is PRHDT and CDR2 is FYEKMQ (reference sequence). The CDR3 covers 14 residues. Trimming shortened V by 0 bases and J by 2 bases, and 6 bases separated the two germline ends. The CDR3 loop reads CASSLGQYTDTQYF. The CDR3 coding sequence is TGTGCCAGCAGCTTAGGCCAATACACAGATACGCAGTATTTT.